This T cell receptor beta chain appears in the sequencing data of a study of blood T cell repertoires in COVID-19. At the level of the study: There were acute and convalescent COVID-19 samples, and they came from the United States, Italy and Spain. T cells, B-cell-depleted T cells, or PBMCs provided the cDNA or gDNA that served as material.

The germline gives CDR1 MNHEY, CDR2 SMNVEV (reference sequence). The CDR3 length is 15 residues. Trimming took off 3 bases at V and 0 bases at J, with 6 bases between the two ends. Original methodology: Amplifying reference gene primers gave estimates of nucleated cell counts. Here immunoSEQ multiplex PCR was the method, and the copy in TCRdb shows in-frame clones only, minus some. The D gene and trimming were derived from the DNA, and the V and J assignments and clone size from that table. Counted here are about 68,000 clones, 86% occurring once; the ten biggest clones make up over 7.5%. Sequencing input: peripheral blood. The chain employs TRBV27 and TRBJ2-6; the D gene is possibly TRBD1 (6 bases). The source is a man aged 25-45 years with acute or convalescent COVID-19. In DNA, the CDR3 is TGTGCCAGCAGTTTCAGGGGCTCTGGGGCCAACGTCCTGACTTTC. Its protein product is CASSFRGSGANVLTF. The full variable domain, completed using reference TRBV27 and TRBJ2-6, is EAQVTQNPRYLITVTGKKLTVTCSQNMNHEYMSWYRQDPGLGLRQIYYSMNVEVTDKGDVPEGYKVSRKEKRNFPLILESPSPNQTSLYFCASSFRGSGANVLTFGAGSRLTVL.